The rows below give T cell receptor beta chains drawn from one sample of a study of OX40 agonist ivuxolimab in advanced cancers. Assay: immunoSEQ multiplex PCR; the TCRdb copy retains only in-frame clones and omits some. The table shows around 64,000 clones, with approximately 80% occurring only once. Sequenced here: CD4+ or CD8+ T cells sorted from blood, sampled in a trial of the OX40 agonist ivuxolimab. All receptors derive from an adult with an advanced solid tumor such as melanoma, head and neck, liver or kidney cancer. Each CDR3 is given with its conserved first and last residue. A D gene is named only where the DNA matches it firmly. Not all rows give a size; the values are once, few, many and, for expanded clones, a class.

clone size	V gene	J gene	D gene	CDR3 protein	CDR3 DNA
.	TRBV10-3	TRBJ2-7	.	CAISQGGSYEQYF	TGTGCCATCAGTCAGGGTGGGAGCTACGAGCAGTACTTC
once	TRBV1	TRBJ2-2	.	CTSSHPGPDTGELFF	TGCACCAGCAGCCACCCGGGACCCGACACCGGGGAGCTGTTTTTT
.	TRBV21-1	TRBJ1-2	.	CASSNESTGVGYGYTF	TGTGCCAGCAGCAACGAATCGACAGGGGTCGGCTATGGCTACACCTTC
.	TRBV6-1	TRBJ2-6	TRBD1	CASSERQGLNVLTF	TGTGCCAGCAGTGAGAGACAGGGCCTCAACGTCCTGACTTTC
.	TRBV10-3	TRBJ1-4	.	CAIRGTSEKLFF	TGTGCCATCAGAGGGACATCGGAAAAACTGTTTTTT
.	TRBV30	TRBJ2-7	.	CAWRHTREQYF	TGTGCCTGGAGACATACACGCGAGCAGTACTTC
.	TRBV27	TRBJ1-4	.	CASSLSSGVLEKLFF	TGTGCCAGCAGTTTATCGTCCGGGGTCTTGGAAAAACTGTTTTTT
.	TRBV29-1	TRBJ2-5	.	CSGLRGTRETQYF	TGCAGCGGCTTAAGGGGGACCAGAGAGACCCAGTACTTC
.	TRBV7-9	TRBJ2-7	.	CASSLAGGLYEQYF	TGTGCCAGCAGCTTAGCGGGGGGGCTATACGAGCAGTACTTC
.	TRBV7-2	TRBJ2-1	.	CASSRRVSNEQFF	TGTGCCAGCAGCCGGAGGGTCTCCAATGAGCAGTTCTTC